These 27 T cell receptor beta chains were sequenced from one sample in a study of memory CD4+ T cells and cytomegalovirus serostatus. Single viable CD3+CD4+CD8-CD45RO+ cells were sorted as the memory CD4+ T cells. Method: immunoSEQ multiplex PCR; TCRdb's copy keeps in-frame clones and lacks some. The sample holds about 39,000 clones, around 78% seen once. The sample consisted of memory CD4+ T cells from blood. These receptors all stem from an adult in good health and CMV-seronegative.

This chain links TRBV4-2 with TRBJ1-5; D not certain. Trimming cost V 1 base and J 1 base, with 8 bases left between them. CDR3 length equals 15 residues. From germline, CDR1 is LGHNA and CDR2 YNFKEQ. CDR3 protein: CASSQVPGSNQPQHF. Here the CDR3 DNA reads TGTGCCAGCAGCCAAGTGCCGGGAAGCAATCAGCCCCAGCATTTT.

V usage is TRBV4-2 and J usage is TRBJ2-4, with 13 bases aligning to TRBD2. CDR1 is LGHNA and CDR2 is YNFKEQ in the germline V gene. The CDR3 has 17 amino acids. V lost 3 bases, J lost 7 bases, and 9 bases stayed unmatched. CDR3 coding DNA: TGTGCCAGCAGCCACACTAGCGGGGGGGCCTTGTCCAACATTCAGTACTTC. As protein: CASSHTSGGALSNIQYF.

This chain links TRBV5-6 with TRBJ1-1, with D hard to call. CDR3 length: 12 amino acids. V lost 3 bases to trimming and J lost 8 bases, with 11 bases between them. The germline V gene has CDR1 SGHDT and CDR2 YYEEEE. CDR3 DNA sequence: TGTGCCAGCAGCTGGGAGGGAACCGAAGCTTTCTTT. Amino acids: CASSWEGTEAFF.

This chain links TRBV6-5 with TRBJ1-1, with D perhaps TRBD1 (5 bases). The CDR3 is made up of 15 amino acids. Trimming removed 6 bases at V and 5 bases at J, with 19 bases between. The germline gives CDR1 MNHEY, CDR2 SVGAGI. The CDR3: CASRTLEGVGTEAFF. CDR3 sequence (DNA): TGTGCCAGCAGGACTCTCGAAGGGGTGGGGACTGAAGCTTTCTTT.

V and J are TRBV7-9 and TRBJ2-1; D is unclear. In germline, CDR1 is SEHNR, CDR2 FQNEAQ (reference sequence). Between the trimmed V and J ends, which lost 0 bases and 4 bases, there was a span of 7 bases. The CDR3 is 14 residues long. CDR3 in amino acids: CASSLAGPYNEQFF. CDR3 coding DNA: TGTGCCAGCAGCTTAGCGGGTCCTTACAATGAGCAGTTCTTC.

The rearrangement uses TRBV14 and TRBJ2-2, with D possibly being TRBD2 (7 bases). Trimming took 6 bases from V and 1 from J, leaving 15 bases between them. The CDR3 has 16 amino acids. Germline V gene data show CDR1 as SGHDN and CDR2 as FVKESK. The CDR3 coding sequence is TGTGCCAGCAGTATAGGCGGGGGCTGGAACACCGGGGAGCTGTTTTTT. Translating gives CASSIGGGWNTGELFF.

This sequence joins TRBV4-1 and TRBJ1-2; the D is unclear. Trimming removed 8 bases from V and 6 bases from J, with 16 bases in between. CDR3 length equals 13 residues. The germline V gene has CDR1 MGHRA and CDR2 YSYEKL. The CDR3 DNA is TGCGCCAGCCGTCCCATAGGGAATAATGGCTACACCTTC. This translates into CASRPIGNNGYTF.

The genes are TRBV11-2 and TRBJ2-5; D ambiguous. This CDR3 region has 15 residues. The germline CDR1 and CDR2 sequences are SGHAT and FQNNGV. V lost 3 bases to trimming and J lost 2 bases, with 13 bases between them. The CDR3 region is CASSFGQVIQETQYF. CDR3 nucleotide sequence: TGTGCCAGCAGCTTCGGGCAGGTCATACAAGAGACCCAGTACTTC.

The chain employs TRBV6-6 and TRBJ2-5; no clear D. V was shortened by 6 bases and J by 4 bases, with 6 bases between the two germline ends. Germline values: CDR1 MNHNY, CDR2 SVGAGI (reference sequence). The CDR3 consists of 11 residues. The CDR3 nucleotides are TGTGCCAGCAGAAAAGGAGAGACCCAGTACTTC. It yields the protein CASRKGETQYF.

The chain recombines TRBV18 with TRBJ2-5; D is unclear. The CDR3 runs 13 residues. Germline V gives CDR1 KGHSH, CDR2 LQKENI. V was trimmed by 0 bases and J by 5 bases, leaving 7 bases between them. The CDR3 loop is CASSPPTRETQYF. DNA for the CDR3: TGTGCCAGCTCACCACCGACGAGGGAGACCCAGTACTTC.

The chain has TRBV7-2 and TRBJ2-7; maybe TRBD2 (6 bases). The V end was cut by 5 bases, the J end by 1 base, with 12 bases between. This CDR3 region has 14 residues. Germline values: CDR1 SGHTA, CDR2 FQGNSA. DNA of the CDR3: TGTGCCAGCAGCCCTGGAGGGGCATCCTACGAGCAGTACTTC. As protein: CASSPGGASYEQYF.

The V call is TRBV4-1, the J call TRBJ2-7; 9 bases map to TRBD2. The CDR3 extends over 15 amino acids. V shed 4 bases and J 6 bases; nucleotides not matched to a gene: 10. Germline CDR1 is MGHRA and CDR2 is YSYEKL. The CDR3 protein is CASSPGPSGVSEQYF. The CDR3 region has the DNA TGCGCCAGCAGCCCTGGGCCTAGCGGGGTCTCCGAGCAGTACTTC.

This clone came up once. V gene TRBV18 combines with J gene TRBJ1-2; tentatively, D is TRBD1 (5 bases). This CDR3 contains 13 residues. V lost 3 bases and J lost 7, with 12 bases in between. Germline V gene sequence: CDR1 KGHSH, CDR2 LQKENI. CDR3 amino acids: CASSPEHGTGYTF. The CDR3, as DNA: TGTGCCAGCTCACCTGAACACGGGACTGGCTACACCTTC.

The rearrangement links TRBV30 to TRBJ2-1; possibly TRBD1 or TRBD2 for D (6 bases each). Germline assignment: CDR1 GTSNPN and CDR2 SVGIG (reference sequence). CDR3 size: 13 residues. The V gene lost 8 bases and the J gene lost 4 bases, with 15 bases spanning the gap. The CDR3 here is CALELGGYNEQFF. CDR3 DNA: TGTGCCCTGGAGCTAGGGGGGTACAATGAGCAGTTCTTC.

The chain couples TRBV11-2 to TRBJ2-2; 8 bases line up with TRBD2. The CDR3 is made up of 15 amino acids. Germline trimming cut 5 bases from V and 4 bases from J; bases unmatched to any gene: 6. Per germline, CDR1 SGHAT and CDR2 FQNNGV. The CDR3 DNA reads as TGTGCCAGCAGCACCCGACTAGCGCGCACCGGGGAGCTGTTTTTT. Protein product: CASSTRLARTGELFF.

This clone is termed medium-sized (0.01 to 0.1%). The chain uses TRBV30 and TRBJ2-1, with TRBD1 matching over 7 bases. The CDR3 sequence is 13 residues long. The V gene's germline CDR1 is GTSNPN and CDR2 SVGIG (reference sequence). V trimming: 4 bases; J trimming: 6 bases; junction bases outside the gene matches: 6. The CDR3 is CAWKGGLGNEQFF. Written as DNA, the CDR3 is TGTGCCTGGAAAGGGGGCTTGGGCAATGAGCAGTTCTTC.

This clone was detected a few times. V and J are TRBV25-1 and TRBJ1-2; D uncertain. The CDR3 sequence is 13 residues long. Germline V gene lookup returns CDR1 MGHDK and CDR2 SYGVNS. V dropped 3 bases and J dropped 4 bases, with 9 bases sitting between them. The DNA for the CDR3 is TGTGCCAGCAGTGATGGGAGCCGCTATGGCTACACCTTC. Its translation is CASSDGSRYGYTF.

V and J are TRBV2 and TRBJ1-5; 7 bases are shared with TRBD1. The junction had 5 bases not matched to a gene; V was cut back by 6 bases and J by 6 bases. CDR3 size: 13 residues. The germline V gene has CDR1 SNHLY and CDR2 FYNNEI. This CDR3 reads CASSQGEVQPQHF. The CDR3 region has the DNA TGTGCCAGCAGCCAGGGGGAGGTTCAGCCCCAGCATTTT.

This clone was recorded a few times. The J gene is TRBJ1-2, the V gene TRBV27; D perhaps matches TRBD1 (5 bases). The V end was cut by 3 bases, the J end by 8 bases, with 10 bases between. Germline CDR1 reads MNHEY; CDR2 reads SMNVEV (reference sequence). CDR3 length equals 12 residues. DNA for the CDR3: TGTGCCAGCAGTTTCTTGACAGACGGCTACACCTTC. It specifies CASSFLTDGYTF.

DNA of the CDR3: TGCGCCAGCAGCTTGGGTGTGGGACAGAATAATTCACCCCTCCACTTT. Its protein is CASSLGVGQNNSPLHF. V usage is TRBV5-1 and J usage is TRBJ1-6, with 7 bases aligning to TRBD1. The CDR3 totals 16 residues. With V trimmed by 0 bases and J by 5 bases, 5 bases remained unmatched. Per the germline V gene, CDR1 is SGHRS and CDR2 is YFSETQ. The variable domain in full, completed from reference TRBV5-1 and TRBJ1-6, reads KAGVTQTPRYLIKTRGQQVTLSCSPISGHRSVSWYQQTPGQGLQFLFEYFSETQRNKGNFPGRFSGRQFSNSRSEMNVSTLELGDSALYLCASSLGVGQNNSPLHFGNGTRLTVT.

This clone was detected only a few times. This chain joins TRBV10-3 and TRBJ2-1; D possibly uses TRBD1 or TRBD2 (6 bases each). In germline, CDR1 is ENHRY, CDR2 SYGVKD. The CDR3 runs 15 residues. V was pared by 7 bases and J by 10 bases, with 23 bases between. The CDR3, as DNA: TGTGCCATCACCCCGGCTAGAGGGGGGACTGGGGAGCAGTTCTTC. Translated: CAITPARGGTGEQFF.

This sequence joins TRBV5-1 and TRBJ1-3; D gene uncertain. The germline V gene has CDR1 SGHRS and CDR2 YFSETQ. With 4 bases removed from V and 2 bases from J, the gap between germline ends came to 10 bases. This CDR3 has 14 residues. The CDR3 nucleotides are TGCGCCAGCAGCGCCAATACTGCTGGAAACACCATATATTTT. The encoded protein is CASSANTAGNTIYF.

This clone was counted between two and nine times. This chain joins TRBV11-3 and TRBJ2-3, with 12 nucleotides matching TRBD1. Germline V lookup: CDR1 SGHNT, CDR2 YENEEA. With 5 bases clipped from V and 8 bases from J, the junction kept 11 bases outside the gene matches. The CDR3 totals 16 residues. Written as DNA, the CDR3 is TGTGCCAGCAGCCCTACCGACGGGACAGGGGGCATTACGCAGTATTTT. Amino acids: CASSPTDGTGGITQYF.

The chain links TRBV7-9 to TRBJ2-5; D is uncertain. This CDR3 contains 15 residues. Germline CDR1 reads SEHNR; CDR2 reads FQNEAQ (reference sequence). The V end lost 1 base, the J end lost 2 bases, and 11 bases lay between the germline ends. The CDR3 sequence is CASSLVSPGQETQYF. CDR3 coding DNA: TGTGCCAGCAGCTTAGTTTCCCCAGGTCAAGAGACCCAGTACTTC. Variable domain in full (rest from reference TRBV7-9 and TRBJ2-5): DTGVSQNPRHKITKRGQNVTFRCDPISEHNRLYWYRQTLGQGPEFLTYFQNEAQLEKSRLLSDRFSAERPKGSFSTLEIQRTEQGDSAMYLCASSLVSPGQETQYFGPGTRLLVL.

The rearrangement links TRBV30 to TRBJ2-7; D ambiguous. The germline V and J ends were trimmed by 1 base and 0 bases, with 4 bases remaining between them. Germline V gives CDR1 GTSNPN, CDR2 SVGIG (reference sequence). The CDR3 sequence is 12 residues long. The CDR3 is CAWSGASYEQYF. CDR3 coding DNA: TGTGCCTGGAGTGGAGCCTCCTACGAGCAGTACTTC.

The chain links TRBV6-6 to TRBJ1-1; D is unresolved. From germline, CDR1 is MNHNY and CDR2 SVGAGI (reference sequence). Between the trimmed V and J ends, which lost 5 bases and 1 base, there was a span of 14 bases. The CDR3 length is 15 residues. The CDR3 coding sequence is TGTGCCAGCAGTGGCTTGAGTGTGTGGAACACTGAAGCTTTCTTT. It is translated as CASSGLSVWNTEAFF.

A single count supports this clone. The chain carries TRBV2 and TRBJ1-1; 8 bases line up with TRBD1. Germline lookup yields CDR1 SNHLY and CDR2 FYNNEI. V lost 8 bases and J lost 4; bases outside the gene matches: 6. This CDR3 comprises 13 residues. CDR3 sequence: CASLTGEVTEAFF. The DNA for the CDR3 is TGTGCCAGCTTGACAGGGGAGGTCACTGAAGCTTTCTTT.